The sequence of this TCR beta chain was determined in a study of cytomegalovirus exposure and HLA in healthy donors. General study results and limits: The number of N-insertions in an Asian-associated ancestry cluster was reportedly below the roughly 700-donor mean in a later analysis. Most TCR sequences proved rare, with some public TCRs found in many donors.

This PCR relied on a set of 60 Vbeta primers and 13 Jbeta primers. Sequenced by immunoSEQ multiplex PCR; TCRdb stores in-frame clones only, minus some. Of under 150,000 clones in the sample, roughly four fifths were seen once. This CDR3 has 13 amino acids. V was clipped by 5 bases and J by 5 bases, with 13 bases between them. Germline CDR1 is SGHVS and CDR2 is FNYEAQ. On this clone itself: Its specificity is not known.

The origin of this receptor is a woman between 45 and 65 years old in good health and CMV-seropositive. Input material: PBMCs. V usage is TRBV7-6 and J usage is TRBJ2-7; no clear D. The CDR3 DNA reads TGTGCCAGCAGCCTAGACTGGAGCGACGAGCAGTACTTC. Protein: CASSLDWSDEQYF.